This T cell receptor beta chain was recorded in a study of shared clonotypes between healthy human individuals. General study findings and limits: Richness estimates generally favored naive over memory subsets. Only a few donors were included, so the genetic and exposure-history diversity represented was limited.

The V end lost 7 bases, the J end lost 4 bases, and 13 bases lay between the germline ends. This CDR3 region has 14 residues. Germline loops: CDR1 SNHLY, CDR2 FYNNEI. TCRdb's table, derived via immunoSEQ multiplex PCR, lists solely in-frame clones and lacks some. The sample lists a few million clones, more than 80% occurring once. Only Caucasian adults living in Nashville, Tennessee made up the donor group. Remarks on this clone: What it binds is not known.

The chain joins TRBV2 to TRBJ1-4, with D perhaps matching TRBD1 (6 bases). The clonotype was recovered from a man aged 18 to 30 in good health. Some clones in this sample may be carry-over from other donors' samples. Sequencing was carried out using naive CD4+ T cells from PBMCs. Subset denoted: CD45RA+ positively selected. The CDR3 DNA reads TGTGCCAGCACCTCAGGGGCGATTAATGAAAAACTGTTTTTT. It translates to CASTSGAINEKLFF.